The 23 T cell receptor beta chains below all came from one sample that was sequenced in a study of long-term antiretroviral therapy in people with HIV. Researchers ran immunoSEQ v3.0 at survey level. Only in-frame clones appear in the TCRdb table, and some are missing; sequencing was by immunoSEQ multiplex PCR. The sample includes approximately 35,000 clones, 70% to 80% of them seen just once. The material sequenced was unsorted PBMCs, taken 1.9 years after starting antiretroviral therapy. The receptor source for this set is a man in his late teens or twenties with HIV.

The table lists this clone with a few counts. V and J are TRBV6-5 and TRBJ2-2; unclear D gene. The CDR3 sequence is 13 residues long. V lost 4 bases and J 2 bases, leaving 5 bases between the germline ends. Germline V gene sequence: CDR1 MNHEY, CDR2 SVGAGI. In DNA form, the CDR3 reads TGTGCCAGCAGTTGGGAAAACACCGGGGAGCTGTTTTTT. This codes for CASSWENTGELFF.

The chain couples TRBV4-2 to TRBJ1-1; TRBD1 is a possible D gene (5 bases). The ends were cut back, 1 base at V and 1 base at J, with 10 bases in the middle. Germline CDR1 and CDR2: LGHNA and YNFKEQ. There are 15 residues in the CDR3. CDR3 sequence reads: CASSQARQGNTEAFF. DNA of the CDR3: TGTGCCAGCAGCCAAGCCCGGCAGGGGAACACTGAAGCTTTCTTT.

Points on this clone: Distinct nucleotide sequences in the sample also encode this CDR3. V usage is TRBV5-1 and J usage is TRBJ2-5; TRBD2 is a possible D gene (7 bases). The V end lost 0 bases, the J end lost 5 bases, and 14 bases lay between the germline ends. The CDR3 extends over 15 amino acids. In germline, CDR1 is SGHRS, CDR2 YFSETQ. The CDR3 sequence is CASSLEGGRQETQYF. The CDR3 DNA is TGCGCCAGCAGCTTGGAGGGGGGGCGACAGGAGACCCAGTACTTC. The variable domain in full, with the rest retrieved from reference TRBV5-1 and TRBJ2-5, is KAGVTQTPRYLIKTRGQQVTLSCSPISGHRSVSWYQQTPGQGLQFLFEYFSETQRNKGNFPGRFSGRQFSNSRSEMNVSTLELGDSALYLCASSLEGGRQETQYFGPGTRLLVL.

The V gene is TRBV7-9, the J gene TRBJ2-1, with 8 nucleotides matching TRBD2. Germline V gene sequence: CDR1 SEHNR, CDR2 FQNEAQ (reference sequence). The CDR3 has 16 amino acids. V dropped 5 bases and J dropped 8; count of bases not matched to a gene: 14. The DNA of the CDR3 is TGTGCCAGCAGCATACCTGGGACTAGTCTTACCCATGAGCAGTTCTTC. It is translated as CASSIPGTSLTHEQFF.

This chain uses TRBV7-2 with TRBJ2-1; D remains unclear. Trimming shortened V by 1 base and J by 0 bases, and 16 bases separated the two germline ends. The germline gives CDR1 SGHTA, CDR2 FQGNSA. CDR3 length: 18 amino acids. The CDR3 nucleotides read TGTGCCAGCAGCTTAGGGCATAAGACACACAGCTCCTACAATGAGCAGTTCTTC. The encoded protein is CASSLGHKTHSSYNEQFF.

V is TRBV19 and J is TRBJ2-7; 10 bases align to TRBD2. The V gene end was trimmed by 6 bases and the J gene end by 2 bases; junction bases not matched to a gene: 4. CDR3 length: 14 amino acids. Germline V gives CDR1 LNHDA, CDR2 SQIVND (reference sequence). In DNA, the CDR3 is TGTGCCAGTAGGGAAAGCGGGGGGGCCTACGAGCAGTACTTC. Its translation: CASRESGGAYEQYF.

A single count supports this clone. The genes are TRBV29-1 and TRBJ2-3; 8 bases line up with TRBD2. The CDR3 consists of 13 residues. Germline CDR1 and CDR2: SQVTM and ANQGSEA. V lost 8 bases and J lost 4; bases outside the gene matches: 8. Written as DNA, the CDR3 is TGCAGCACAACGGGAGGGGTTGCAGATACGCAGTATTTT. It is translated as CSTTGGVADTQYF.

V is TRBV4-1 and J is TRBJ1-1; D is possibly TRBD1 (6 bases). This CDR3 has 15 residues. From germline, CDR1 is MGHRA and CDR2 YSYEKL. The V gene lost 6 bases and the J gene lost 4 bases, with 18 bases spanning the gap. CDR3 sequence (DNA): TGCGCCAGCAGACGGGACCTAACACAGGGCACTGAAGCTTTCTTT. It codes for CASRRDLTQGTEAFF.

This sequence joins TRBV28 and TRBJ2-5; D might be TRBD1 or TRBD2, each matching 6 bases. Looked up from germline, CDR1 is MDHEN and CDR2 is SYDVKM. V lost 11 bases and J 9 bases, leaving 31 bases between the germline ends. The CDR3 covers 16 residues. Here the CDR3 DNA reads TGTGCCTCCGTTATGTTTAGGGGGGCCCCGGAGTCGGCCCAGTACTTC. Its translation: CASVMFRGAPESAQYF.

V gene TRBV6-5 combines with J gene TRBJ2-5, with 7 bases fitting TRBD1. Germline CDR1 reads MNHEY; CDR2 reads SVGAGI. Trimming took 2 bases from V and 2 from J; bases not matched to a gene: 2. The CDR3 spans 14 residues. CDR3 loop: CASSYPGQQETQYF. The CDR3 nucleotides read TGTGCCAGCAGTTACCCGGGACAGCAAGAGACCCAGTACTTC.

V gene TRBV7-9 combines with J gene TRBJ2-3; D possibly corresponds to TRBD2 (6 bases). Germline values: CDR1 SEHNR, CDR2 FQNEAQ (reference sequence). V shed 4 bases and J shed 14 bases, with 19 bases lying between them. The CDR3 is 13 residues long. The CDR3 DNA sequence: TGTGCCAGCAGCTATAACTTAGCGGCTGTGTGGTATTTT. Translating it yields CASSYNLAAVWYF. The variable domain in full, completed from reference TRBV7-9 and TRBJ2-3, reads DTGVSQNPRHKITKRGQNVTFRCDPISEHNRLYWYRQTLGQGPEFLTYFQNEAQLEKSRLLSDRFSAERPKGSFSTLEIQRTEQGDSAMYLCASSYNLAAVWYFGPGTRLTVL.

V usage is TRBV5-1 and J usage is TRBJ1-5, with D perhaps TRBD1 (6 bases). The CDR3 totals 15 residues. V was cut by 4 bases and J by 1 base, with 12 bases left in between. CDR1 and CDR2 from the germline V gene are SGHRS and YFSETQ. The DNA for the CDR3 is TGCGCCAGCAGCCCCGCGGGGGCGAGCAATCAGCCCCAGCATTTT. It translates to CASSPAGASNQPQHF.

This clone has only a few counts. The chain has TRBV28 and TRBJ1-6, with D perhaps TRBD1 (5 bases). V was pared by 5 bases and J by 10 bases, with 18 bases between. The CDR3 has 15 amino acids. Germline CDR1 and CDR2: MDHEN and SYDVKM. The CDR3 DNA is TGTGCCAGCAGTCACCGACAGAGCACCCTCTCACCCCTCCACTTT. Protein product: CASSHRQSTLSPLHF.

V and J are TRBV7-9 and TRBJ1-4, with D possibly TRBD1 on 6 matching bases. V lost 3 bases, J lost 5 bases, and 10 bases lay in between. The CDR3 has 14 amino acids. The germline gives CDR1 SEHNR, CDR2 FQNEAQ (reference sequence). For the CDR3, the DNA is TGTGCCAGCAGCTTTGGGACATCGAATGAAAAACTGTTTTTT. It yields the protein CASSFGTSNEKLFF.

This clone was picked up a small number of times. This chain links TRBV7-9 with TRBJ2-5, with 8 positions matching TRBD1. The CDR3 contains 15 residues. Germline CDR1 is SEHNR and CDR2 is FQNEAQ (reference sequence). V shed 3 bases and J 5 bases; nucleotides not matched to a gene: 8. The DNA for the CDR3 is TGTGCCAGCAGCTTGGGCAGGGGGCAGGGGGAGACCCAGTACTTC. Its protein product is CASSLGRGQGETQYF.

J is TRBJ1-1 and V is TRBV10-2; D unclear. Trimming took off 8 bases at V and 1 base at J, with 5 bases between the two ends. The V gene's germline CDR1 is WSHSY and CDR2 SAAADI. The CDR3 extends over 11 amino acids. CDR3 sequence (DNA): TGCGCCAGCGTGGCGAACACTGAAGCTTTCTTT. This gives the protein CASVANTEAFF.

The chain couples TRBV6-1 to TRBJ2-1; D is perhaps TRBD2 (6 bases). Trimming removed 4 bases from V and 10 bases from J, with 23 bases in between. CDR3 length: 16 residues. Germline V gene sequence: CDR1 MNHNS, CDR2 SASEGT. Here the CDR3 reads CASSVGGTALPKEQFF. CDR3 nucleotides: TGTGCCAGCAGTGTTGGGGGGACTGCCCTTCCCAAGGAGCAGTTCTTC.

This sequence joins TRBV27 and TRBJ1-1; D remains ambiguous. Germline V lookup: CDR1 MNHEY, CDR2 SMNVEV (reference sequence). V gave up 5 bases and J gave up 0 bases, with 16 bases separating them. This CDR3 has 16 residues. The CDR3 DNA reads as TGTGCCAGCAGTCCGGGAACGGCATACATGAACACTGAAGCTTTCTTT. The encoded protein is CASSPGTAYMNTEAFF.

The V call is TRBV20-1, the J call TRBJ2-7, with 8 positions matching TRBD1. The V gene end was trimmed by 6 bases and the J gene end by 6 bases; junction bases not matched to a gene: 4. This CDR3 has 11 amino acids. In germline, CDR1 is DFQATT, CDR2 SNEGSKA (reference sequence). CDR3 loop: CSARTGIEQYV. As DNA, the CDR3 is TGCAGTGCCCGGACAGGGATCGAGCAGTACGTC.

The rearrangement links TRBV5-1 to TRBJ1-4; no reliable D call. The CDR3 totals 16 residues. Trimming took off 2 bases at V and 4 bases at J, with 15 bases between the two ends. Germline V gene data show CDR1 as SGHRS and CDR2 as YFSETQ. The CDR3 coding sequence is TGCGCCAGCAGCTTCGGTATCCAGGAACTTAATGAAAAACTGTTTTTT. This sequence encodes CASSFGIQELNEKLFF.

The J gene is TRBJ2-1, the V gene TRBV5-1, with D possibly TRBD2 on 7 matching bases. Germline V lookup: CDR1 SGHRS, CDR2 YFSETQ. Trimming removed 3 bases from V and 6 bases from J, with 10 bases in between. The CDR3 is made up of 13 amino acids. The CDR3 region has the DNA TGCGCCAGCAGCTGGGGGGGCGTCAATGAGCAGTTCTTC. Amino acid sequence: CASSWGGVNEQFF.

This sequence joins TRBV18 and TRBJ1-1; D uncertain. Between the trimmed V and J ends, which lost 1 base and 5 bases, there was a span of 11 bases. Germline assignment: CDR1 KGHSH and CDR2 LQKENI. The CDR3 is 14 amino acids. The CDR3 region is CASSPLRQPTEAFF. DNA of the CDR3: TGTGCCAGCTCACCACTCCGCCAGCCAACTGAAGCTTTCTTT.

The chain joins TRBV5-1 to TRBJ2-1; D ambiguous. V was trimmed by 3 bases and J by 9 bases, leaving 7 bases between them. The CDR3 runs 11 residues. The germline V gene encodes CDR1 SGHRS and CDR2 YFSETQ. DNA for the CDR3: TGCGCCAGCAGCTCGGGTCCTGAGCAGTTCTTC. This gives the protein CASSSGPEQFF.